The T cell receptor beta chain described here comes from a study of T cell responses to AZD1222 COVID-19 vaccine (dated by TCRdb to about 2021). Regarding the research as a whole: TCR sequencing covered fewer than 250 trial participants: 207 given two doses of AZD1222 and around 26 given two doses of MenACWY control vaccine. Trial participants were enrolled by age into 18-55, 56-69 and 70-plus year subgroups, with around 150, 28 and 57 TCR-sequenced participants respectively.

The sample's time point, from its label and the paper: baseline before first vaccination. This specimen's treatment or condition label, interpreted: meningococcal conjugate vaccine given as trial control. The vaccinee samples were drawn from two UK trials, COV001 and COV002, one of which was a single-blind randomized controlled phase 2/3 trial testing AZD1222 (ChAdOx1 nCoV-19) in healthy adults. For TCRbeta chain sequencing, PBMC samples were collected from trial participants at day 0 and at day 28 after the second dose. The CDR3 regions of human TCRbeta chains were analyzed by immunosequencing. Per the authors' processing: Repertoire TCRs were checked for matches against a reference library of SARS-CoV-2-specific TCRs that had been generated using the MIRA antigen-specificity platform. Breadth was defined as the fraction of unique TCRs that were SARS-CoV-2-associated. Depth was defined as the fraction of total T cells that were SARS-CoV-2-associated. Each spike-specific TCR was assigned to its reactive spike region and to a CD4 or CD8 class using the MIRA data. Log10-transformed breadth and depth values were compared by one-way ANOVA with Sidak's multiple comparisons tests. TCRdb obtained this table from immuneACCESS and retained in-frame rearrangements with V and J assigned. These tables miss some clones; where compared with another copy, unresolved V genes account for less than half of the shortfall, and the remainder is unexplained. V and J calls and clone size are given by that table; D and trimming were obtained from the DNA. The sample yields 150,000 to 200,000 clones; more than 75% were counted once. The ten largest account for 2.5% to 3% of the sample.

The CDR3 has 13 amino acids, counting the end cysteine and phenylalanine. Here the CDR3 DNA is all that survives: 39 bases in frame from base 1. The germline V gene sets CDR1 to MGHRA and CDR2 to YSYEKL. The trim is 1 base for V and 0 bases for J, with a gap of 0 bases between the germline ends. Broad study findings and their caveats: Reportedly, close to half of the unique spike-specific TCRs recognized epitopes lying outside the regions that are mutated in the B.1.351 and B.1.1.7 variants. The whole spike protein was spanned by vaccine-associated CD4 TCRs, and dominant responses were seen in regions 160-218 and 743-854. After two AZD1222 doses, spike-specific TCR breadth and depth were significantly higher than at day 0 and than in MenACWY recipients. No day 14 peak-response samples were available, so repertoires were characterized only after the peak T cell response. Participants were mostly white British, with more females than males. The authors suggested clonal diversity may have been underestimated. The 56-69-year group was small, and its depth increase did not reach significance, likely because of low power. Conclusions about previously exposed vaccinees were limited because only a handful of AZD1222 recipients were SARS-CoV-2 seropositive at baseline.

On this clone: The clone's antigen remains unknown. No base quality values were provided; no much bigger clone lies one nucleotide off.

The sequencing here drew on peripheral blood, taken on day 0 of MenACWY control vaccination. The rearrangement joined TRBV4-1 to TRBJ1-4; no D gene call is confident. The TCR comes from an adult in good health. CDR3 reads: CASSQATNEKLFF. The DNA sequence is TGCGCCAGCAGCCAAGCAACTAATGAAAAACTGTTTTTT.